Listed below are T cell receptor beta chains from one sample, sequenced in a study of shared clonotypes between healthy human individuals. Sequencing was performed with immunoSEQ multiplex PCR; in TCRdb, only in-frame clones are kept and a portion is missing. The repertoire includes millions of clones, about 95% of them detected once, and about 1.1% sits in the top ten. The sample comprised naive CD8+ T cells sorted from blood. Receptors originate from a man aged 18 to 29 in good health. Both conserved end residues are part of each CDR3. D genes are given only for firm matches. Size tells how often a clone was seen (once, few, many) or the class of an expanded clone, and some rows leave it out.

j_call | clone_size | d_call | v_call | cdr3_nt | cdr3_aa
TRBJ2-3 | NA | NA | TRBV28 | TGTGCCAGCAGTCCCGATGTGCCAGATACGCAGTATTTT | CASSPDVPDTQYF
TRBJ1-5 | NA | TRBD1 | TRBV9 | TGTGCCAGCACCCTCGACAGGGGTCAGCCCCAGCATTTT | CASTLDRGQPQHF
TRBJ2-5 | NA | NA | TRBV6-6 | TGTGCCAGCACCCTGACCGGGACTCCTTTCCAAGAGACCCAGTACTTC | CASTLTGTPFQETQYF
TRBJ1-5 | NA | NA | TRBV7-9 | TGTGCCAGCAGCTTACCGGGGAGCAATCAGCCCCAGCATTTT | CASSLPGSNQPQHF
TRBJ2-1 | NA | TRBD1 | TRBV6-5 | TGTGCCAGCAGTGACAGGGGCTCCTACAATGAGCAGTTCTTC | CASSDRGSYNEQFF
TRBJ2-2 | NA | NA | TRBV2 | TGTGCCAGCAGTGGAGACCCCGGGACCGCAACCGGGGAGCTGTTTTTT | CASSGDPGTATGELFF
TRBJ2-1 | NA | NA | TRBV9 | TGTGCCAGCAGCGTAGCTCCTAAAACTTCCTACAATGAGCAGTTCTTC | CASSVAPKTSYNEQFF
TRBJ1-1 | NA | NA | TRBV28 | TGTGCCAGCAGTTTGGCAGGCGGTAACACTGAAGCTTTCTTT | CASSLAGGNTEAFF
TRBJ1-1 | NA | NA | TRBV4-1 | TGCGCCAGCAGCCCCCAACAGGGAGGGAACACTGAAGCTTTCTTT | CASSPQQGGNTEAFF
TRBJ1-1 | NA | NA | TRBV6-1 | TGTGCCTCCCGGACGGGCCCTGAAGCTTTCTTT | CASRTGPEAFF
TRBJ2-7 | once | TRBD2 | TRBV29-1 | TGCAGCTGTGGTGGGCTAGCGGGCGGAGAGTACTTC | CSCGGLAGGEYF
TRBJ1-1 | once | NA | TRBV6-5 | TGTGCCAGCAGTTACAATGGCTTGAACACTGAAGCTTTCTTT | CASSYNGLNTEAFF
TRBJ1-1 | NA | TRBD1 | TRBV4-1 | TGCGCCAGCAGCCAGACAGGGTTGACTGAAGCTTTCTTT | CASSQTGLTEAFF
TRBJ1-5 | NA | TRBD1 | TRBV19 | TGTGCCAGTAGTGGCACCGGGACAGGGTATCAGCCCCAGCATTTT | CASSGTGTGYQPQHF
TRBJ2-1 | NA | NA | TRBV1 | TGCACCAGCAGTCCCCCGACAGGAAAAATCTTTTGCAATGAGCAGTTCTTC | CTSSPPTGKIFCNEQFF
TRBJ2-5 | NA | TRBD1 | TRBV30 | TGTGCCGCCGCTCCCGGGACAGCTCAAGAGACCCAGTACTTC | CAAAPGTAQETQYF
TRBJ2-7 | NA | NA | TRBV5-1 | TGTGCCAGCAGCTTAGGATTCTCCTACGAGCAGTACTTC | CASSLGFSYEQYF